The 20 T cell receptor beta chains given below trace back to one sample, sequenced in a study of cytomegalovirus exposure and HLA in healthy donors. Primers: 60 Vbeta forward and 13 Jbeta reverse. Sequencing was performed with immunoSEQ multiplex PCR; in TCRdb, only in-frame clones are kept and a portion is missing. There are 150,000 to 200,000 clones in the sample; almost 85% occur only once, and about 0.26% lies in the top ten. Sequencing input: PBMCs. The receptor source for this set is a boy aged 5 to 17 in good health and CMV-seronegative.

The chain employs TRBV28 and TRBJ2-7; D may be TRBD2 (6 bases). The CDR3 sequence is 14 residues long. V lost 3 bases to trimming and J lost 0 bases, with 9 bases between them. Germline V gene data show CDR1 as MDHEN and CDR2 as SYDVKM. CDR3 nucleotides: TGTGCCAGCAGTTTCCGGGACTTCTCCTACGAGCAGTACTTC. Translating it yields CASSFRDFSYEQYF. Complete variable domain (other parts from reference TRBV28 and TRBJ2-7): DVKVTQSSRYLVKRTGEKVFLECVQDMDHENMFWYRQDPGLGLRLIYFSYDVKMKEKGDIPEGYSVSREKKERFSLILESASTNQTSMYLCASSFRDFSYEQYFGPGTRLTVT.

V gene TRBV7-9 combines with J gene TRBJ2-7; 10 bases map to TRBD2. The germline V gene has CDR1 SEHNR and CDR2 FQNEAQ (reference sequence). The V segment lost 5 bases and the J segment 0 bases; nucleotides outside the gene matches: 4. The CDR3 has 15 amino acids. CDR3 in amino acids: CASSRTSGASYEQYF. The CDR3 region has the DNA TGTGCCAGCAGCCGAACTAGCGGGGCCTCCTACGAGCAGTACTTC.

The chain has TRBV19 and TRBJ2-2; the D is unclear. Germline loops: CDR1 LNHDA, CDR2 SQIVND (reference sequence). The V and J ends lost 3 bases and 3 bases respectively, with 8 bases between them. The CDR3 covers 14 residues. CDR3 sequence: CASSMLPDTGELFF. The CDR3 nucleotides are TGTGCCAGTAGTATGCTGCCAGACACCGGGGAGCTGTTTTTT.

V and J are TRBV10-1 and TRBJ2-3; 7 bases match TRBD2. The CDR3 loop spans 16 amino acids. In germline, CDR1 is WNHNN, CDR2 SYGVQD (reference sequence). Losses at the gene ends were 0 bases for V and 2 bases for J; bases not matched to a gene: 5. The CDR3 bases are TGCGCCAGCAGTGAGTCGACTAGCCCTAACACAGATACGCAGTATTTT. Translating gives CASSESTSPNTDTQYF.

This chain joins TRBV14 and TRBJ2-1; tentatively, D is TRBD2 (5 bases). Trimming removed 1 base from V and 6 bases from J, with 16 bases in between. CDR1 is SGHDN and CDR2 is FVKESK in the germline V gene. This CDR3 spans 16 amino acids. CDR3 in amino acids: CASSQAGLHPSNEQFF. For the CDR3, the DNA is TGTGCCAGCAGCCAAGCGGGGTTGCACCCCTCCAATGAGCAGTTCTTC. Full variable domain (outside the CDR3, taken from reference TRBV14 and TRBJ2-1): EAGVTQFPSHSVIEKGQTVTLRCDPISGHDNLYWYRRVMGKEIKFLLHFVKESKQDESGMPNNRFLAERTGGTYSTLKVQPAELEDSGVYFCASSQAGLHPSNEQFFGPGTRLTVL.

This rearrangement joins TRBV13 to TRBJ1-4; D is possibly TRBD1 (6 bases). CDR1 and CDR2 from the germline V gene are PRHDT and FYEKMQ (reference sequence). The CDR3 sequence is 14 residues long. V dropped 2 bases and J dropped 7 bases, with 11 bases sitting between them. CDR3: CASSLRQDTEKLFF. DNA of the CDR3: TGTGCCAGCAGCTTACGACAGGACACTGAAAAACTGTTTTTT.

The chain couples TRBV30 to TRBJ1-2; D is possibly TRBD1 (5 bases). The V gene lost 7 bases and the J gene lost 2 bases, with 14 bases spanning the gap. CDR3 size: 13 residues. CDR1 and CDR2 from the germline V gene are GTSNPN and SVGIG (reference sequence). The CDR3 reads CAYRPGGNYGYTF. CDR3 DNA: TGTGCCTACCGACCGGGGGGAAACTATGGCTACACCTTC.

This clone has just one count. This chain links TRBV7-9 with TRBJ1-6, with a weak D call TRBD1 (6 bases). The CDR3 covers 11 residues. V lost 5 bases and J lost 12, with 8 bases in between. In germline, CDR1 is SEHNR, CDR2 FQNEAQ (reference sequence). Here the CDR3 reads CASSPQGPLHF. In DNA form, the CDR3 reads TGTGCCAGCAGCCCACAGGGACCCCTCCACTTT.

The chain uses TRBV28 and TRBJ1-5; a weak D match, TRBD1 (6 bases). Trimming cost V 5 bases and J 7 bases, with 18 bases left between them. CDR3 size: 15 residues. Germline V gives CDR1 MDHEN, CDR2 SYDVKM. The CDR3: CASSAVQGQGQPQHF. The CDR3 nucleotides read TGTGCCAGCAGTGCCGTACAGGGTCAAGGCCAGCCCCAGCATTTT.

This clone was picked up a small number of times. V usage is TRBV9 and J usage is TRBJ1-4; tentatively, D is TRBD1 (6 bases). V lost 3 bases, J lost 13 bases, and 16 bases lay in between. The CDR3 has 13 amino acids. Per the germline V gene, CDR1 is SGDLS and CDR2 is YYNGEE. CDR3 in DNA: TGTGCCAGCAGCGGTAGGACAGAGAGGGGACTGTTTTTT. Protein sequence: CASSGRTERGLFF.

The V and J genes are TRBV18 and TRBJ1-1; D not resolved. Trimming left V 0 bases short and J 0 bases short, with 17 bases between. CDR1 KGHSH and CDR2 LQKENI come from the germline V gene. The CDR3 loop spans 18 amino acids. CDR3 DNA sequence: TGTGCCAGCTCACCACCTCCGATCGGGGTAGGGATGAACACTGAAGCTTTCTTT. As protein: CASSPPPIGVGMNTEAFF.

The chain has TRBV6-1 and TRBJ1-6, with D perhaps TRBD1 (6 bases). The V end lost 5 bases, the J end lost 8 bases, and 16 bases lay between the germline ends. Germline V CDR1 and CDR2: MNHNS, SASEGT. There are 15 residues in the CDR3. The CDR3 sequence: CASSTGYQGDSPLHF. CDR3 in DNA: TGTGCCAGCAGTACAGGGTACCAAGGCGATTCACCCCTCCACTTT.

The CDR3 DNA is TGTGCCAGCAGGGAGGATGGCTACACCTTC. It is translated as CASREDGYTF. V is TRBV2 and J is TRBJ1-2; D remains ambiguous. Germline CDR1 and CDR2: SNHLY and FYNNEI. This CDR3 spans 10 amino acids. Trimming took off 6 bases at V and 6 bases at J, with 5 bases between the two ends.

This chain joins TRBV5-1 and TRBJ1-2, with 8 bases aligning to TRBD1. The length of the CDR3 is 16 residues. The germline V gene encodes CDR1 SGHRS and CDR2 YFSETQ. Trimming took 2 bases from V and 6 from J; bases not matched to a gene: 12. The CDR3 DNA sequence: TGCGCCAGCAGCTTCTCATGGGCACAGGGGGGAGATGGCTACACCTTC. It codes for CASSFSWAQGGDGYTF.

The rearrangement links TRBV6-6 to TRBJ2-7; 7 bases are a match to TRBD1. CDR1 and CDR2 from the germline V gene are MNHNY and SVGAGI (reference sequence). This CDR3 has 15 amino acids. J lost 3 bases, V lost 6 bases, and 11 bases had no gene match. The CDR3 nucleotides read TGTGCCAGCAGCCCGAGACCCAGGGGGAACTACGAGCAGTACTTC. Translating gives CASSPRPRGNYEQYF.

This sequence joins TRBV11-2 and TRBJ2-1, with 11 bases fitting TRBD2. With V trimmed by 3 bases and J by 0 bases, 4 bases remained unmatched. This CDR3 comprises 17 residues. Germline CDR1 SGHAT, CDR2 FQNNGV. As DNA, the CDR3 is TGTGCCAGCAGCTTCCTAGCGGGGGGTAGCTCCTACAATGAGCAGTTCTTC. Translated: CASSFLAGGSSYNEQFF.

This clone was detected only a few times. The chain has TRBV10-1 and TRBJ2-2; D unresolved. Trimming pared 8 bases from V and 3 bases from J, leaving 4 bases between. The CDR3 has 11 residues. CDR1 is WNHNN and CDR2 is SYGVQD in the germline V gene (reference sequence). The CDR3 protein is CASSDTGELFF. DNA of the CDR3: TGCGCCAGCTCCGACACCGGGGAGCTGTTTTTT.

The chain links TRBV27 to TRBJ2-7, with D possibly matching TRBD2 (5 bases). The CDR3 sequence is 14 residues long. Looked up from germline, CDR1 is MNHEY and CDR2 is SMNVEV (reference sequence). Trimming left V 3 bases short and J 0 bases short, with 9 bases between. Here the CDR3 DNA reads TGTGCCAGCAGTTTGAGGGCAGACTCCTACGAGCAGTACTTC. Protein: CASSLRADSYEQYF.

This clone was seen at least ten times. This chain connects TRBV6-4 to TRBJ2-3; TRBD2 matches 7 bases. Germline loops: CDR1 MRHNA, CDR2 SNTAGT. Trimming removed 3 bases from V and 0 bases from J; junction bases left unmatched: 3. The CDR3 has 15 residues. The CDR3 loop reads CASSELATSTDTQYF. CDR3 sequence (DNA): TGTGCCAGCAGTGAACTAGCGACTAGCACAGATACGCAGTATTTT.

The V call is TRBV7-9, the J call TRBJ1-1, with 8 bases identical to TRBD1. After removal of 5 bases from V and 0 bases from J, the junction contained 8 bases not matched to a gene. CDR1 and CDR2 from the germline V gene are SEHNR and FQNEAQ (reference sequence). The CDR3 totals 16 residues. CDR3 region: CASSLLGQGLNTEAFF. CDR3 nucleotides: TGTGCCAGCAGCCTCTTAGGACAGGGCCTGAACACTGAAGCTTTCTTT.